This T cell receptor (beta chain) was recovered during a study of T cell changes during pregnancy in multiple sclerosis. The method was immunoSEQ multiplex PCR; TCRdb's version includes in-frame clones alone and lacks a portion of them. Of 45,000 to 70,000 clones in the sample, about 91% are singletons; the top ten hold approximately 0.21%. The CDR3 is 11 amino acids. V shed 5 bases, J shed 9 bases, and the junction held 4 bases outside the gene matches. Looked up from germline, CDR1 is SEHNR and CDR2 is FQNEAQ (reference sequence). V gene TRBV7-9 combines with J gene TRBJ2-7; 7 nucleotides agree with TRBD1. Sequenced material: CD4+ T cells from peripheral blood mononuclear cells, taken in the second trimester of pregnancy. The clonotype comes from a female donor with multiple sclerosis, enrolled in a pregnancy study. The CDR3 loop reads CASSPDRAQYF. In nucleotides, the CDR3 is TGTGCCAGCAGCCCCGACAGGGCGCAGTACTTC. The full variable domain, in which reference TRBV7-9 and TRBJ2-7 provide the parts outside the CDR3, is DTGVSQNPRHKITKRGQNVTFRCDPISEHNRLYWYRQTLGQGPEFLTYFQNEAQLEKSRLLSDRFSAERPKGSFSTLEIQRTEQGDSAMYLCASSPDRAQYFGPGTRLTVT.